The 16 T cell receptor beta chains below were found in one sample sequenced in a study of blood T cell repertoires in COVID-19. TCRdb's copy holds only in-frame clones and misses some; the assay was immunoSEQ multiplex PCR. The sample shows 150,000 to 200,000 clones, approximately 93% of them seen only once. The sequenced material came from peripheral blood. The receptors were gathered from a woman aged 60 to 75 with COVID-19, enrolled during active disease.

The chain is built from TRBV18 and TRBJ1-3; D gene unclear. The germline V and J ends were trimmed by 1 base and 2 bases, with 9 bases remaining between them. This CDR3 has 15 residues. CDR1 KGHSH and CDR2 LQKENI come from the germline V gene. This CDR3 is CASSPRRVTGNTIYF. CDR3 nucleotides: TGTGCCAGCTCACCACGGAGGGTAACTGGAAACACCATATATTTT.

The chain employs TRBV5-1 and TRBJ2-4, with 9 bases fitting TRBD1. This CDR3 contains 16 residues. The V gene end was trimmed by 2 bases and the J gene end by 5 bases; junction bases not matched to a gene: 8. Germline V gene data show CDR1 as SGHRS and CDR2 as YFSETQ. The CDR3 sequence is CASSFGTGLGENIQYF. The CDR3 nucleotides read TGCGCCAGCAGCTTCGGGACAGGGTTGGGCGAAAACATTCAGTACTTC.

V gene TRBV30 combines with J gene TRBJ1-5; D unresolved. V lost 0 bases and J 4 bases, leaving 7 bases between the germline ends. This CDR3 comprises 13 residues. CDR1 and CDR2 (germline): GTSNPN, SVGIG (reference sequence). Here the CDR3 reads CAWSVLENQPQHF. The CDR3 DNA sequence: TGTGCCTGGAGTGTACTGGAGAATCAGCCCCAGCATTTT.

The chain joins TRBV4-3 to TRBJ1-2, with D possibly TRBD1 on 5 matching bases. V lost 3 bases and J lost 4, with 18 bases in between. This CDR3 spans 16 amino acids. Germline values: CDR1 LGHNA, CDR2 YSLEER. CDR3 DNA: TGCGCCAGCAGCCAGGGGAGCGGGACCCCGTCCTATGGCTACACCTTC. Translation: CASSQGSGTPSYGYTF.

This rearrangement joins TRBV11-3 to TRBJ2-3; 9 nucleotides agree with TRBD1. V dropped 5 bases and J dropped 1; count of bases not matched to a gene: 4. Germline V lookup: CDR1 SGHNT, CDR2 YENEEA. The CDR3 spans 15 residues. CDR3: CASSRTGGRTDTQYF. The CDR3, as DNA: TGTGCCAGCAGCCGTACAGGGGGCCGCACAGATACGCAGTATTTT.

The chain joins TRBV4-1 to TRBJ2-7; a possible D gene is TRBD2 (6 bases). This CDR3 comprises 14 residues. Trimming shortened V by 3 bases and J by 2 bases, and 11 bases separated the two germline ends. CDR1 and CDR2 from the germline V gene are MGHRA and YSYEKL. CDR3 nucleotides: TGCGCCAGCAGCCACCCGGGACTCACCTACGAGCAGTACTTC. Translation gives CASSHPGLTYEQYF.

This clone was seen once. This chain links TRBV5-4 with TRBJ1-4; a weak D match, TRBD1 (5 bases). In germline, CDR1 is SGHNT, CDR2 YYREEE (reference sequence). Trimming took 6 bases from V and 8 from J, leaving 17 bases between them. This CDR3 comprises 14 residues. CDR3 amino acids: CASTVRGLGEKLFF. Written as DNA, the CDR3 is TGTGCCAGCACCGTAAGGGGATTAGGCGAAAAACTGTTTTTT.

The chain employs TRBV4-1 and TRBJ1-2; weak D call: TRBD1 (6 bases). Germline-derived CDR1 and CDR2 are MGHRA and YSYEKL. This CDR3 spans 16 amino acids. V shed 0 bases and J shed 2 bases, with 13 bases lying between them. As DNA, the CDR3 is TGCGCCAGCAGCCAAGAAAGAACAAGGGGGAACTATGGCTACACCTTC. Translation: CASSQERTRGNYGYTF.

The rearrangement joins TRBV6-5 to TRBJ1-3; TRBD1 matches at 9 bases. CDR1 and CDR2 from the germline V gene are MNHEY and SVGAGI. There are 15 residues in the CDR3. The V segment lost 5 bases and the J segment 4 bases; nucleotides outside the gene matches: 6. The CDR3 DNA follows: TGTGCCAGCAGTCGGACAGGGGCTGAAGGAAACACCATATATTTT. It is translated as CASSRTGAEGNTIYF.

Comments on this clone: Additional DNA sequences in this sample encode the identical CDR3. The J gene is TRBJ1-5, the V gene TRBV29-1; possibly TRBD1 for D (5 bases). CDR1 is SQVTM and CDR2 is ANQGSEA in the germline V gene. There are 12 residues in the CDR3. The V and J ends lost 6 bases and 5 bases respectively, with 11 bases between them. CDR3 coding DNA: TGCAGCGTCGGCGGGGGGGATCAGCCCCAGCATTTT. This gives the protein CSVGGGDQPQHF.

This sequence joins TRBV13 and TRBJ2-1; D remains unclear. The CDR3 consists of 13 residues. Trimming took 5 bases from V and 8 from J, leaving 13 bases between them. Germline V gives CDR1 PRHDT, CDR2 FYEKMQ (reference sequence). CDR3 coding DNA: TGTGCCAGCAGCCCACGACTGGATTATGAGCAGTTCTTC. Its protein is CASSPRLDYEQFF.

DNA for the CDR3: TGTGCCAGCAGCAGGGGGTACGATGGCTACACCTTC. It codes for CASSRGYDGYTF. The rearrangement links TRBV6-2 or TRBV6-3 to TRBJ1-2, with TRBD1 matching 7 bases. V was pared by 6 bases and J by 6 bases, with 4 bases of the junction left unmatched. The CDR3 has 12 residues. Germline V lookup: CDR1 MNHEY, CDR2 SVGEGT.

The V and J genes are TRBV9 and TRBJ2-1; D gene uncertain. The CDR3 contains 14 residues. Germline V gene sequence: CDR1 SGDLS, CDR2 YYNGEE. V lost 3 bases to trimming and J lost 1 base, with 8 bases between them. CDR3: CASSGDMSYNEQFF. CDR3 nucleotide sequence: TGTGCCAGCAGCGGAGACATGTCCTACAATGAGCAGTTCTTC.

The chain employs TRBV28 and TRBJ2-1; 7 bases map to TRBD2. The CDR3 is 16 residues long. J lost 4 bases, V lost 8 bases, and 14 bases had no gene match. The germline gives CDR1 MDHEN, CDR2 SYDVKM. Here the CDR3 reads CASRTGGGISYNEQFF. The CDR3 nucleotides read TGTGCCAGCCGTACTGGGGGGGGGATATCGTACAATGAGCAGTTCTTC. The full variable domain, completed using reference TRBV28 and TRBJ2-1, is DVKVTQSSRYLVKRTGEKVFLECVQDMDHENMFWYRQDPGLGLRLIYFSYDVKMKEKGDIPEGYSVSREKKERFSLILESASTNQTSMYLCASRTGGGISYNEQFFGPGTRLTVL.

The V call is TRBV6-1, the J call TRBJ2-7; 7 nucleotides match TRBD1. V dropped 0 bases and J dropped 4; count of bases not matched to a gene: 3. Germline V gene sequence: CDR1 MNHNS, CDR2 SASEGT. This CDR3 is 14 amino acids long. CDR3 loop: CASSEAGGEYEQYF. The CDR3, as DNA: TGTGCCAGCAGTGAAGCAGGGGGCGAGTACGAGCAGTACTTC.

The chain employs TRBV10-3 and TRBJ2-5; D may be TRBD1 (6 bases). Germline CDR1 and CDR2: ENHRY and SYGVKD. With 2 bases removed from V and 6 bases from J, the gap between germline ends came to 13 bases. The CDR3 has 14 amino acids. The DNA for the CDR3 is TGTGCCATCAGTGAGGGAACAGGGATAAAGACCCAGTACTTC. This sequence encodes CAISEGTGIKTQYF.